These 6 T cell receptor beta chains share one sample of origin, sequenced in a study of T-cell reconstitution after alpha-beta-depleted transplantation in children. Unique molecular identifiers were incorporated during preparation of the TCRbeta library. TCRdb recomputed calls from the PCR reads with MiXCR, one row per CDR3 protein. The data contain 250,000 to 350,000 distinct CDR3 sequences, 9.5% to 10% of them seen just once; the ten biggest clones take up roughly 9.1%. Source: PBMCs from the stem cell graft donor, taken from the stem cell graft. These receptors originate from a human donor who donated a stem cell graft to a child with SCID.

V is TRBV7-9 and J is TRBJ2-1; D could derive from TRBD1 or TRBD2 (5 bases each). Trimming took off 1 base at V and 1 base at J, with 11 bases between the two ends. The CDR3 consists of 16 residues. Per the germline V gene, CDR1 is SEHNR and CDR2 is FQNEAQ (reference sequence). CDR3 DNA sequence: TGTGCCAGCAGCTTAGTTCGGGGCCTTTCCTACAATGAGCAGTTCTTC. It is translated as CASSLVRGLSYNEQFF.

This clonotype appeared a few times. This chain links TRBV29-1 with TRBJ1-2; TRBD1 matches 7 bases. Germline CDR1 and CDR2: SQVTM and ANQGSEA. The CDR3 is 12 residues long. Trimming removed 5 bases from V and 2 bases from J; junction bases left unmatched: 2. CDR3 bases: TGCAGCGTTACGACAGGGAACTATGGCTACACCTTC. It translates to CSVTTGNYGYTF.

The CDR3 here is CASSYQRQLNNSPLHF. The CDR3 nucleotides read TGTGCCAGCAGTTACCAGAGGCAGTTAAATAATTCACCCCTCCACTTT. This chain links TRBV6-2 or TRBV6-3 with TRBJ1-6; D remains unclear. This CDR3 spans 16 amino acids. The V end lost 2 bases, the J end lost 5 bases, and 13 bases lay between the germline ends. From germline, CDR1 is MNHEY and CDR2 SVGEGT.

The chain employs TRBV20-1 and TRBJ2-3; 13 bases map to TRBD2. With 3 bases clipped from V and 6 bases from J, the junction kept 9 bases outside the gene matches. Germline loops: CDR1 DFQATT, CDR2 SNEGSKA (reference sequence). The CDR3 is made up of 16 amino acids. The DNA for the CDR3 is TGCAGTGCTAGCTTGACTAGCGGGGGGAGGTTTGATACGCAGTATTTT. Protein sequence: CSASLTSGGRFDTQYF.

This clonotype turned up a few times. The chain recombines TRBV7-9 with TRBJ1-2; D call uncertain. Germline CDR1 reads SEHNR; CDR2 reads FQNEAQ (reference sequence). The CDR3 extends over 15 amino acids. Trimming removed 5 bases at V and 3 bases at J, with 16 bases between. This CDR3 is CASSPTGVYDYGYTF. The CDR3, as DNA: TGTGCCAGCAGCCCGACCGGGGTTTATGACTATGGCTACACCTTC.

This clonotype was counted a few times. The genes are TRBV20-1 and TRBJ2-7; TRBD2 matches at 10 bases. J lost 4 bases, V lost 6 bases, and 9 bases had no gene match. Germline V lookup: CDR1 DFQATT, CDR2 SNEGSKA (reference sequence). The CDR3 extends over 14 amino acids. CDR3 nucleotides: TGCAGTGCATCCTTTAGCGGGGGGCCTTACGAGCAGTACTTC. It yields the protein CSASFSGGPYEQYF.